A selection of T cell receptor beta chains follows, all from one sample in a study of blood T cell repertoires in COVID-19. Data came from immunoSEQ multiplex PCR; TCRdb stores just in-frame clones and leaves some out. The data contain approximately 460,000 clones, 75% to 90% of them seen just once; the ten biggest clones take up over 0.7%. Sequences were obtained from peripheral blood. The receptors were gathered from a man younger than 35 with COVID-19, enrolled during active disease. CDR3s include the opening cysteine and the closing phenylalanine or tryptophan. The D gene is left open where the match is weak. Part of the rows lack a size; the others show once, few, many or a class for expanded clones.

j_gene: TRBJ1-5; d_gene: TRBD1; abundance: .; v_gene: TRBV5-4; CDR3nt: TGTGCCAGCAGCTTGCCCCAGGGGGACAATCAGCCCCAGCATTTT; CDR3aa: CASSLPQGDNQPQHF
j_gene: TRBJ1-1; d_gene: TRBD1; abundance: .; v_gene: TRBV7-9; CDR3nt: TGTGCCAGCAGCAATATAAACAGGGGAAACACTGAAGCTTTCTTT; CDR3aa: CASSNINRGNTEAFF
j_gene: TRBJ2-1; d_gene: TRBD1; abundance: .; v_gene: TRBV19; CDR3nt: TGTGCCAGTAGTATGGGACAGGGGATTGATGAGCAGTTCTTC; CDR3aa: CASSMGQGIDEQFF
j_gene: TRBJ2-2; d_gene: .; abundance: .; v_gene: TRBV7-2; CDR3nt: TGTGCCAGCAGCTTAGGGGCCTTCGGCACCGGGGAGCTGTTTTTT; CDR3aa: CASSLGAFGTGELFF
j_gene: TRBJ1-5; d_gene: .; abundance: .; v_gene: TRBV24-1; CDR3nt: TGTGCCACCAGTGATTCCATGAGCGGGGGGCAGGATCAGCCCCAGCATTTT; CDR3aa: CATSDSMSGGQDQPQHF
j_gene: TRBJ1-1; d_gene: .; abundance: .; v_gene: TRBV5-1; CDR3nt: TGCGCCAGCAGCTTGGAGTCCCCGGGCACTGAAGCTTTCTTT; CDR3aa: CASSLESPGTEAFF
j_gene: TRBJ2-4; d_gene: .; abundance: once; v_gene: TRBV3-1/TRBV3-2; CDR3nt: TGTGCCAGCAGCCAAGACAGGGGCCTAGCCAAAAACATTCAGTACTTC; CDR3aa: CASSQDRGLAKNIQYF
j_gene: TRBJ1-3; d_gene: TRBD1; abundance: .; v_gene: TRBV2; CDR3nt: TGTGCCAGCAGCGAACAGGGGGCCCATGGAAACACCATATATTTT; CDR3aa: CASSEQGAHGNTIYF
j_gene: TRBJ2-5; d_gene: TRBD1; abundance: .; v_gene: TRBV9; CDR3nt: TGTGCCAGCAGCGTACGGCCGGGACAGCAAGAGACCCAGTACTTC; CDR3aa: CASSVRPGQQETQYF
j_gene: TRBJ2-1; d_gene: TRBD1; abundance: .; v_gene: TRBV6-5; CDR3nt: TGTGCCAGCAGTTGGGCCGGGACAGGGGAGGTCGAGCAGTTCTTC; CDR3aa: CASSWAGTGEVEQFF
j_gene: TRBJ1-1; d_gene: TRBD1; abundance: .; v_gene: TRBV7-8; CDR3nt: TGTGCCAGCAGCTTATGGGACAGGGGACGTACTGAAGCTTTCTTT; CDR3aa: CASSLWDRGRTEAFF
j_gene: TRBJ2-7; d_gene: .; abundance: .; v_gene: TRBV10-2; CDR3nt: TGCGCCAGCAGTGAGGGGCTAGCTGTTGGCGAGCAGTACTTC; CDR3aa: CASSEGLAVGEQYF
j_gene: TRBJ2-7; d_gene: .; abundance: .; v_gene: TRBV5-1; CDR3nt: TGCGCCAGCAGCCCCGGGGTTGGCCTCACCTACGAGCAGTACTTC; CDR3aa: CASSPGVGLTYEQYF
j_gene: TRBJ1-1; d_gene: TRBD1; abundance: few; v_gene: TRBV25-1; CDR3nt: TGTGCCAGCAGTGATACGGACAGGGACACTGAAGCTTTCTTT; CDR3aa: CASSDTDRDTEAFF
j_gene: TRBJ2-5; d_gene: TRBD2; abundance: .; v_gene: TRBV29-1; CDR3nt: TGCAGCGTTTCTAGCGGGACATTGGAAGAGACCCAGTACTTC; CDR3aa: CSVSSGTLEETQYF
j_gene: TRBJ2-2; d_gene: .; abundance: .; v_gene: TRBV19; CDR3nt: TGTGCCAGTTCAGGGGTCGCCGGGGAGCTGTTTTTT; CDR3aa: CASSGVAGELFF
j_gene: TRBJ1-3; d_gene: .; abundance: .; v_gene: TRBV5-4; CDR3nt: TGTGCCAGCAGCTTGGAGAGCGGAGCTGGAAACACCATATATTTT; CDR3aa: CASSLESGAGNTIYF
j_gene: TRBJ2-3; d_gene: TRBD2; abundance: few; v_gene: TRBV3-1/TRBV3-2; CDR3nt: TGTGCCAGCAGCCGACTAGCGAGCACAGATACGCAGTATTTT; CDR3aa: CASSRLASTDTQYF
j_gene: TRBJ2-3; d_gene: .; abundance: .; v_gene: TRBV19; CDR3nt: TGTGCCAGTAGTATAATTCAGAGCACAGATACGCAGTATTTT; CDR3aa: CASSIIQSTDTQYF
j_gene: TRBJ2-7; d_gene: .; abundance: .; v_gene: TRBV4-2; CDR3nt: TGTGCCAGCAGCCAAGATGGAGAGGGGGGGTCCTACGAGCAGTACTTC; CDR3aa: CASSQDGEGGSYEQYF
j_gene: TRBJ1-3; d_gene: .; abundance: .; v_gene: TRBV4-1; CDR3nt: TGCGCCAGCAGCCAAGGAATCAGGGGTTTAGGAAACACCATATATTTT; CDR3aa: CASSQGIRGLGNTIYF
j_gene: TRBJ1-2; d_gene: TRBD1; abundance: .; v_gene: TRBV27; CDR3nt: TGTGCCAGTTCGACAGGGGCGGGCTACACCTTC; CDR3aa: CASSTGAGYTF
j_gene: TRBJ1-1; d_gene: .; abundance: few; v_gene: TRBV29-1; CDR3nt: TGCAGCGTTGAATTCGGGGGGAAAGCTTTCTTT; CDR3aa: CSVEFGGKAFF
j_gene: TRBJ2-3; d_gene: .; abundance: .; v_gene: TRBV29-1; CDR3nt: TGCAGCGTTGAAGGTTCCGGGACAGATACGCAGTATTTT; CDR3aa: CSVEGSGTDTQYF
j_gene: TRBJ2-1; d_gene: TRBD2; abundance: .; v_gene: TRBV4-1; CDR3nt: TGCGCCAGCAGCCAAGATAGCGGGAGCTCCTACAATGAGCAGTTCTTC; CDR3aa: CASSQDSGSSYNEQFF
j_gene: TRBJ1-3; d_gene: .; abundance: .; v_gene: TRBV7-9; CDR3nt: TGTGCCAGCAGCCAAGGGGTCTCTGGAAACACCATATATTTT; CDR3aa: CASSQGVSGNTIYF
j_gene: TRBJ1-2; d_gene: .; abundance: .; v_gene: TRBV27; CDR3nt: TGTGCCAGCAGGAAAGTCGGAGGGGCCTATGGCTACACCTTC; CDR3aa: CASRKVGGAYGYTF
j_gene: TRBJ2-5; d_gene: .; abundance: .; v_gene: TRBV19; CDR3nt: TGTGCCACCAGCCCCCACCCAGGAGAGACCCAGTACTTC; CDR3aa: CATSPHPGETQYF
j_gene: TRBJ2-1; d_gene: TRBD2; abundance: .; v_gene: TRBV6-6; CDR3nt: TGTGCCAGCAGTCCGGGACTAGCGGGAGGGAGGGACAATGAGCAGTTCTTC; CDR3aa: CASSPGLAGGRDNEQFF
j_gene: TRBJ2-1; d_gene: .; abundance: .; v_gene: TRBV5-8; CDR3nt: TGTGCCAGCAGCTTGCCGCGGACGACAGTACCAGTGGATGAGCAGTTCTTC; CDR3aa: CASSLPRTTVPVDEQFF
j_gene: TRBJ2-1; d_gene: .; abundance: .; v_gene: TRBV14; CDR3nt: TGTGCCAGCAGCCCCTTGGGGGGGGCCTATGAGCAGTTCTTC; CDR3aa: CASSPLGGAYEQFF
j_gene: TRBJ1-3; d_gene: TRBD1; abundance: .; v_gene: TRBV30; CDR3nt: TGTGCCTGGGACAGGGGGCTCGGGGGAAACACCATATATTTT; CDR3aa: CAWDRGLGGNTIYF
j_gene: TRBJ1-6; d_gene: .; abundance: .; v_gene: TRBV7-2; CDR3nt: TGTGCCAGCAGCCCTGGACAGTATAATTCACCCCTCCACTTT; CDR3aa: CASSPGQYNSPLHF
j_gene: TRBJ2-7; d_gene: TRBD2; abundance: .; v_gene: TRBV7-9; CDR3nt: TGTGCCAGCAGCGGGACTAGCGGGAGGGGCTCCTACGAGCAGTACTTC; CDR3aa: CASSGTSGRGSYEQYF
j_gene: TRBJ1-1; d_gene: TRBD1; abundance: .; v_gene: TRBV5-1; CDR3nt: TGCGCCAGCGGACAGGGGACTAAGAACACTGAAGCTTTCTTT; CDR3aa: CASGQGTKNTEAFF
j_gene: TRBJ2-5; d_gene: .; abundance: .; v_gene: TRBV27; CDR3nt: TGTGCCAGCAGGAACAGGGTTAGAGAGACCCAGTACTTC; CDR3aa: CASRNRVRETQYF
j_gene: TRBJ2-2; d_gene: .; abundance: .; v_gene: TRBV6-5; CDR3nt: TGTGCCAGCACCCCGCGGGACACCGGGGAGCTGTTTTTT; CDR3aa: CASTPRDTGELFF
j_gene: TRBJ2-1; d_gene: TRBD2; abundance: .; v_gene: TRBV5-4; CDR3nt: TGTGCCAGCAGCGCGGACGGGGGGGCTAATGAGCAGTTCTTC; CDR3aa: CASSADGGANEQFF
j_gene: TRBJ1-2; d_gene: .; abundance: .; v_gene: TRBV2; CDR3nt: TGTGCCAGCAGGGCGGGAGCCGGAGGATCCTACACCTTC; CDR3aa: CASRAGAGGSYTF
j_gene: TRBJ2-2; d_gene: .; abundance: .; v_gene: TRBV1; CDR3nt: TGCACCAGCAGCCATAGTAGGACTAGCGGGAGGGCCTTTCCCCGCCTGAACACCGGGGAGCTGTTTTTT; CDR3aa: CTSSHSRTSGRAFPRLNTGELFF
j_gene: TRBJ1-2; d_gene: .; abundance: .; v_gene: TRBV28; CDR3nt: TGTGCCAGCAGTATAAACTATGGCTACACCTTC; CDR3aa: CASSINYGYTF